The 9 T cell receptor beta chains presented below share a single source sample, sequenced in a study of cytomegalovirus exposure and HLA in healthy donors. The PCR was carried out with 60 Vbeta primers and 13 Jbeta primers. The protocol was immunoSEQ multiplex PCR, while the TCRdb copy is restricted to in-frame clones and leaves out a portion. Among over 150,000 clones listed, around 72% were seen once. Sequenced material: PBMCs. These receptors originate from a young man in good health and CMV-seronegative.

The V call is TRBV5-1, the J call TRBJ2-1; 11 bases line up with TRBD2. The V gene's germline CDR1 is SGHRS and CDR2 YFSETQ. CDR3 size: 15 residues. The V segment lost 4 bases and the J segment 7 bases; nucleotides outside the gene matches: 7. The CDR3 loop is CASSPLAGGPNEQFF. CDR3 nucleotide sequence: TGCGCCAGCAGCCCTTTAGCGGGAGGGCCGAATGAGCAGTTCTTC.

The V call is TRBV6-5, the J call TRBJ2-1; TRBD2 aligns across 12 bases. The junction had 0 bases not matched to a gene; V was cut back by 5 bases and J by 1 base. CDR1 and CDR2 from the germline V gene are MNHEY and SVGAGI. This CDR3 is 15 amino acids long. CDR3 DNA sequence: TGTGCCAGCAGTGGGACTAGCGGGTCCTACAATGAGCAGTTCTTC. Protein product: CASSGTSGSYNEQFF.

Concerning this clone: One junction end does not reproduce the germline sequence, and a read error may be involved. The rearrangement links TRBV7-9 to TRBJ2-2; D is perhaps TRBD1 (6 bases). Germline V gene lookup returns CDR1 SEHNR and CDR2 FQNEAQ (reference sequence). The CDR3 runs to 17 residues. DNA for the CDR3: TGTGCCAGCAACTTAGGGTCTACAGGGCTTTACACCGGGGAGCTGTTTTTT. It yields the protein CASNLGSTGLYTGELFF.

CDR3: CASIIQNSNQPQHF. Here the CDR3 DNA reads TGTGCCAGCATTATACAGAATAGCAATCAGCCCCAGCATTTT. The rearrangement uses TRBV28 and TRBJ1-5; D gene uncertain. CDR1 and CDR2 from the germline V gene are MDHEN and SYDVKM. The CDR3 is 14 residues long. V was shortened by 7 bases and J by 0 bases, with 10 bases between the two germline ends. Supplemented by reference TRBV28 and TRBJ1-5, the full variable domain reads DVKVTQSSRYLVKRTGEKVFLECVQDMDHENMFWYRQDPGLGLRLIYFSYDVKMKEKGDIPEGYSVSREKKERFSLILESASTNQTSMYLCASIIQNSNQPQHFGDGTRLSIL.

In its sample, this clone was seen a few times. CDR3 nucleotide sequence: TGCGCCAGCAGCCGCACCCCGGGTCGGGGAAACACCATATATTTT. Translation: CASSRTPGRGNTIYF. The rearrangement joins TRBV4-3 to TRBJ1-3, with D uncertain. CDR1 and CDR2 from the germline V gene are LGHNA and YSLEER. V was shortened by 4 bases and J by 4 bases, with 14 bases between the two germline ends. The CDR3 spans 15 residues.

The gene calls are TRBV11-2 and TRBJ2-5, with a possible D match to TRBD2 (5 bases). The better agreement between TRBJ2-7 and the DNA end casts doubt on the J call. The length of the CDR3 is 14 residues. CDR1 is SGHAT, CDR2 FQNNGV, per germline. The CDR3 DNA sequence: TGTGCCAGCAGCTATCCCGGGAACTCCTACGAGCAGTACTTC. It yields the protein CASSYPGNSYEQYF.

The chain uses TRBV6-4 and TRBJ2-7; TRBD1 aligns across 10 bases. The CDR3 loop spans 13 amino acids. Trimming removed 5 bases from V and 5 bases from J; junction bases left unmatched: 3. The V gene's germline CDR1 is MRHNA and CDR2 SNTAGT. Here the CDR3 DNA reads TGTGCCAGCAGTTGGGACAGGGGTCACGAGCAGTACTTC. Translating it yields CASSWDRGHEQYF.

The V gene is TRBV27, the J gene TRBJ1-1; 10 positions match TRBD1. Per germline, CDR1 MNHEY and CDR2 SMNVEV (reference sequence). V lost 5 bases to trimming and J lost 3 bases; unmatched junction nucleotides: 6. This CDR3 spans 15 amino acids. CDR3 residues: CASSPRTGGDTEAFF. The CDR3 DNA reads TGTGCCAGCAGTCCCCGGACAGGGGGGGACACTGAAGCTTTCTTT.

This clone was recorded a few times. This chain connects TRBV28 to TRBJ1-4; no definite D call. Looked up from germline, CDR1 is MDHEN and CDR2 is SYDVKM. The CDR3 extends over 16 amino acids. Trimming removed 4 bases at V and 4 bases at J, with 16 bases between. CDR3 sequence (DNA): TGTGCCAGCAGTTCACCCACTGAGTCTATTAATGAAAAACTGTTTTTT. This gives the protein CASSSPTESINEKLFF.